These 27 T cell receptor beta chains came from one sample sequenced in a study of blood T cell repertoires in COVID-19. TCRdb's copy holds only in-frame clones and misses some; the assay was immunoSEQ multiplex PCR. The repertoire holds some 350,000 clones, with 90% as singletons. The material sequenced was peripheral blood. These receptor sequences come from a man aged 18 to 30 with active or convalescent COVID-19.

The V and J genes are TRBV5-1 and TRBJ1-1; D remains unclear. V lost 2 bases and J 2 bases, leaving 4 bases between the germline ends. Germline CDR1 is SGHRS and CDR2 is YFSETQ. This CDR3 has 12 residues. In nucleotides, the CDR3 is TGCGCCAGCAGCTTTCCAAACACTGAAGCTTTCTTT. Translated: CASSFPNTEAFF.

The chain is built from TRBV11-3 and TRBJ2-2; possibly TRBD2 for D (5 bases). The CDR3 has 13 residues. CDR1 SGHNT and CDR2 YENEEA come from the germline V gene. V was shortened by 11 bases and J by 2 bases, with 12 bases between the two germline ends. The CDR3 DNA reads TGTGCCTGCCGGGAAGACAACACCGGGGAGCTGTTTTTT. Its protein is CACREDNTGELFF. The entire variable domain, with the rest obtained from reference TRBV11-3 and TRBJ2-2, is as follows: EAGVVQSPRYKIIEKKQPVAFWCNPISGHNTLYWYLQNLGQGPELLIRYENEEAVDDSQLPKDRFSAERLKGVDSTLKIQPAELGDSAVYLCACREDNTGELFFGEGSRLTVL.

This chain uses TRBV6-6 with TRBJ1-5; tentative D call: TRBD1 (5 bases). Germline V gene lookup returns CDR1 MNHNY and CDR2 SVGAGI (reference sequence). The CDR3 has 14 residues. The V end lost 2 bases, the J end lost 11 bases, and 16 bases lay between the germline ends. DNA for the CDR3: TGTGCCAGCAGTTACGGGGCGCAGACTTCTACCCAGCATTTT. Protein sequence: CASSYGAQTSTQHF.

This chain joins TRBV5-5 and TRBJ2-1; 9 nucleotides agree with TRBD2. From germline, CDR1 is SGHKS and CDR2 YYEKEE (reference sequence). Losses at the gene ends were 8 bases for V and 9 bases for J; bases not matched to a gene: 15. CDR3 size: 15 residues. The CDR3 nucleotides are TGTGCCAGTTTCCTCCTTGCGGGAGGGGTCAGTGAGCAGTTCTTC. This encodes CASFLLAGGVSEQFF.

This clone showed up just once. The CDR3 region is CASSFGFHTGELFF. Written as DNA, the CDR3 is TGTGCCAGCAGCTTCGGGTTTCACACCGGGGAGCTGTTTTTT. This sequence joins TRBV5-8 and TRBJ2-2; D is unresolved. The CDR3 is 14 residues long. Germline CDR1 SGHTS, CDR2 YDEGEE. The ends were cut back, 2 bases at V and 3 bases at J, with 8 bases in the middle.

The chain carries TRBV3-1 (or the pseudogene TRBV3-2) and TRBJ2-1; 10 nucleotides line up with TRBD2. The ends lost 6 bases at V and 7 bases at J; junction bases unmatched: 6. This CDR3 is built from 14 residues. Germline V gives CDR1 LGHDT, CDR2 YNNKEL (reference sequence). The DNA for the CDR3 is TGTGCCAGCAGTAAAGCGGGAGGGTTAAATGAGCAGTTCTTC. This codes for CASSKAGGLNEQFF.

The chain links TRBV5-1 to TRBJ1-2; D is ambiguous. This CDR3 contains 15 residues. CDR1 is SGHRS and CDR2 is YFSETQ in the germline V gene. The V gene lost 0 bases and the J gene lost 4 bases, with 13 bases spanning the gap. For the CDR3, the DNA is TGCGCCAGCAGCTTGGTTCCGGGGTTGAGCTATGGCTACACCTTC. As protein: CASSLVPGLSYGYTF. The whole variable domain, remainder taken from reference TRBV5-1 and TRBJ1-2, is KAGVTQTPRYLIKTRGQQVTLSCSPISGHRSVSWYQQTPGQGLQFLFEYFSETQRNKGNFPGRFSGRQFSNSRSEMNVSTLELGDSALYLCASSLVPGLSYGYTFGSGTRLTVV.

Concerning this clone: In the same sample, other DNA sequences code for this CDR3. The chain recombines TRBV9 with TRBJ2-3; no clear D. V gave up 2 bases and J gave up 0 bases, with 4 bases separating them. The CDR3 has 13 amino acids. CDR1 and CDR2 from the germline V gene are SGDLS and YYNGEE. The CDR3 nucleotides are TGTGCCAGCAGCGTGACTAGCACAGATACGCAGTATTTT. Amino acids: CASSVTSTDTQYF.

This chain links TRBV9 with TRBJ2-7, with 8 bases that match TRBD1. With 4 bases clipped from V and 4 bases from J, the junction kept 10 bases outside the gene matches. Germline CDR1 reads SGDLS; CDR2 reads YYNGEE. The CDR3 consists of 15 residues. CDR3 region: CASSRGQDLYYEQYF. In DNA form, the CDR3 reads TGTGCCAGCAGCAGGGGACAGGACCTTTATTACGAGCAGTACTTC.

V and J are TRBV11-1 and TRBJ1-1; TRBD1 aligns across 10 bases. This CDR3 is built from 14 residues. Germline V gene sequence: CDR1 SGHAT, CDR2 FQDESV (reference sequence). The J segment lost 4 bases and the V segment lost 5 bases, leaving 4 bases of the junction unmatched. The CDR3 coding sequence is TGTGCCAGCAGCCCCCGGGACAGGGGCACTGAAGCTTTCTTT. Translated, it gives CASSPRDRGTEAFF.

The gene calls are TRBV3-1 (or the pseudogene TRBV3-2) and TRBJ2-3; D perhaps matches TRBD1 (5 bases). Per germline, CDR1 LGHDT and CDR2 YNNKEL (reference sequence). CDR3 length: 16 amino acids. V dropped 4 bases and J dropped 4 bases, with 18 bases sitting between them. The CDR3 is CASSPQGQGLADTQYF. CDR3 coding DNA: TGTGCCAGCAGCCCCCAAGGTCAGGGCCTCGCAGATACGCAGTATTTT.

The DNA for the CDR3 is TGTGCCAGCAGTTACCACCGAGTGCGGTGGAACACCATATATTTT. Its translation is CASSYHRVRWNTIYF. J is TRBJ1-3 and V is TRBV6-2 or TRBV6-3, with no clear D. The CDR3 is 15 residues long. V was cut by 2 bases and J by 7 bases, with 15 bases left in between. Per the germline V gene, CDR1 is MNHEY and CDR2 is SVGEGT.

About this clone itself: The junction and the germline gene differ at one end; a read error may be behind it. This chain uses TRBV11-3 with TRBJ2-6, with TRBD1 as a possible D gene (5 bases). Germline CDR1 reads SGHNT; CDR2 reads YENEEA. This CDR3 is built from 15 residues. The DNA for the CDR3 is TGTGCCAGCAGCCAAGTAGGCTCTGGGGCCAACGTGCTGACTTTC. Its translation: CASSQVGSGANVLTF.

The chain uses TRBV24-1 and TRBJ1-2; D ambiguous. Trimming removed 3 bases from V and 1 base from J, with 8 bases in between. Germline loops: CDR1 KGHDR, CDR2 SFDVKD. The CDR3 totals 14 residues. The DNA for the CDR3 is TGTGCCACCAGTGATCCGGGGATTAACTATGGCTACACCTTC. Encoded protein: CATSDPGINYGYTF.

This chain uses TRBV28 with TRBJ2-7; 9 nucleotides agree with TRBD1. The CDR3 is made up of 16 amino acids. V trimming: 1 base; J trimming: 0 bases; junction bases outside the gene matches: 4. Germline V lookup: CDR1 MDHEN, CDR2 SYDVKM. The CDR3 protein is CASSLSTGGFSYEQYF. DNA for the CDR3: TGTGCCAGCAGTTTATCGACAGGGGGATTCTCCTACGAGCAGTACTTC. Variable domain in full (rest from reference TRBV28 and TRBJ2-7): DVKVTQSSRYLVKRTGEKVFLECVQDMDHENMFWYRQDPGLGLRLIYFSYDVKMKEKGDIPEGYSVSREKKERFSLILESASTNQTSMYLCASSLSTGGFSYEQYFGPGTRLTVT.

The rearrangement joins TRBV10-3 to TRBJ2-5; 12 nucleotides line up with TRBD2. Trimming removed 8 bases from V and 0 bases from J; junction bases left unmatched: 4. Germline V CDR1 and CDR2: ENHRY, SYGVKD. CDR3 length: 15 amino acids. CDR3: CAISLAGGNQETQYF. Here the CDR3 DNA reads TGTGCCATCTCACTAGCGGGAGGCAACCAAGAGACCCAGTACTTC.

The J gene is TRBJ1-5, the V gene TRBV2; 7 bases are shared with TRBD1. Looked up from germline, CDR1 is SNHLY and CDR2 is FYNNEI. V dropped 6 bases and J dropped 6; count of bases not matched to a gene: 8. This CDR3 contains 14 residues. CDR3 residues: CASRRQGTVQPQHF. As DNA, the CDR3 is TGTGCCAGCAGGAGACAGGGAACGGTTCAGCCCCAGCATTTT.

The V gene is TRBV11-2, the J gene TRBJ2-7; TRBD1 is a possible D gene (5 bases). The V end was cut by 4 bases, the J end by 3 bases, with 10 bases between. The CDR3 totals 13 residues. Germline assignment: CDR1 SGHAT and CDR2 FQNNGV. The CDR3 here is CASSSTDLYEQYF. CDR3 bases: TGTGCCAGCAGCTCGACAGACCTCTACGAGCAGTACTTC. The whole variable domain, filled in from reference TRBV11-2 and TRBJ2-7, reads EAGVAQSPRYKIIEKRQSVAFWCNPISGHATLYWYQQILGQGPKLLIQFQNNGVVDDSQLPKDRFSAERLKGVDSTLKIQPAKLEDSAVYLCASSSTDLYEQYFGPGTRLTVT.

The genes are TRBV19 and TRBJ2-3; D remains ambiguous. Germline lookup yields CDR1 LNHDA and CDR2 SQIVND (reference sequence). V lost 7 bases and J 1 base, leaving 18 bases between the germline ends. The CDR3 length is 16 residues. CDR3 sequence reads: CASTSLYDAGTDTQYF. Written as DNA, the CDR3 is TGTGCCAGTACCTCCTTATATGATGCGGGCACAGATACGCAGTATTTT.

The rearrangement uses TRBV5-8 and TRBJ1-1, with 8 positions matching TRBD1. The germline gives CDR1 SGHTS, CDR2 YDEGEE. V lost 4 bases and J lost 6; bases outside the gene matches: 8. CDR3 length: 14 amino acids. The CDR3 DNA is TGTGCCAGCAGCCGTGGACAGGGAATCCCTGAAGCTTTCTTT. Amino acid sequence: CASSRGQGIPEAFF.

The gene calls are TRBV28 and TRBJ1-1, with D possibly matching TRBD1 (5 bases). The CDR3 consists of 16 residues. V lost 3 bases and J lost 4, with 18 bases in between. Germline V gene sequence: CDR1 MDHEN, CDR2 SYDVKM. The CDR3 coding sequence is TGTGCCAGCAGTTTTCTCCGGGGGGGAATTGGCACTGAAGCTTTCTTT. Translated, it gives CASSFLRGGIGTEAFF.

This clone was seen a few times. The J gene is TRBJ2-2, the V gene TRBV2; possibly TRBD2 for D (5 bases). This CDR3 region has 17 residues. CDR1 and CDR2 from the germline V gene are SNHLY and FYNNEI. V lost 3 bases, J lost 1 base, and 15 bases lay in between. CDR3 region: CASSEIGGRMNTGELFF. Here the CDR3 DNA reads TGTGCCAGCAGTGAGATTGGCGGGCGGATGAACACCGGGGAGCTGTTTTTT.

The J gene is TRBJ2-3, the V gene TRBV9, with D possibly matching TRBD1 (6 bases). Germline values: CDR1 SGDLS, CDR2 YYNGEE. The V end lost 3 bases, the J end lost 3 bases, and 17 bases lay between the germline ends. The CDR3 is made up of 16 amino acids. The DNA for the CDR3 is TGTGCCAGCAGCGAAGAACAGGGCGGGCTAACAGATACGCAGTATTTT. Translating it yields CASSEEQGGLTDTQYF.

The chain recombines TRBV28 with TRBJ2-7, with 7 bases lining up with TRBD2. The germline V gene has CDR1 MDHEN and CDR2 SYDVKM. With 5 bases clipped from V and 3 bases from J, the junction kept 10 bases outside the gene matches. The CDR3 is made up of 15 amino acids. The CDR3 sequence is CASSILGGSFYEQYF. CDR3 in DNA: TGTGCCAGCAGTATCCTGGGGGGGAGCTTCTACGAGCAGTACTTC.

The genes are TRBV19 and TRBJ2-1; D not certain. Per the germline V gene, CDR1 is LNHDA and CDR2 is SQIVND (reference sequence). Trimming shortened V by 5 bases and J by 3 bases, and 5 bases separated the two germline ends. The CDR3 covers 12 residues. CDR3 bases: TGTGCCAGTAGTGCCTACTACAATGAGCAGTTCTTC. Translation gives CASSAYYNEQFF.

This chain links TRBV6-2 or TRBV6-3 with TRBJ1-5; 7 nucleotides agree with TRBD1. The germline CDR1 and CDR2 sequences are MNHEY and SVGEGT. With 5 bases clipped from V and 3 bases from J, the junction kept 7 bases outside the gene matches. This CDR3 is 15 amino acids long. The CDR3 DNA reads as TGTGCCAGCAGTAAGGGGACAGCAATCAATCAGCCCCAGCATTTT. Protein: CASSKGTAINQPQHF.

This clone was picked up one time. The J gene is TRBJ2-7, the V gene TRBV3-1 (or the pseudogene TRBV3-2); tentative D call: TRBD2 (5 bases). V shed 0 bases and J shed 0 bases, with 12 bases lying between them. Germline loops: CDR1 LGHDT, CDR2 YNNKEL (reference sequence). CDR3 size: 16 residues. The CDR3 DNA reads as TGTGCCAGCAGCCAAGATGGCGGGTTAGGCTCCTACGAGCAGTACTTC. Its translation: CASSQDGGLGSYEQYF.